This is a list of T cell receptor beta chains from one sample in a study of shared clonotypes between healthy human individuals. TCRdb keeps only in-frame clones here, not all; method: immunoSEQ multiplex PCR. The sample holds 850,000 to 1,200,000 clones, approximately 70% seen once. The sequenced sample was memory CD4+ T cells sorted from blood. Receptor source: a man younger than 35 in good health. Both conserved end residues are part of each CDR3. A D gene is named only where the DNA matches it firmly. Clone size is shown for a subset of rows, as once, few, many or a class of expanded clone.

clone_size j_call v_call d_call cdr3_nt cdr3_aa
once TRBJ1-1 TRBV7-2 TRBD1 TGTGCCAGCAGCTCGGACAGGATTAACACTGAAGCTTTCTTT CASSSDRINTEAFF
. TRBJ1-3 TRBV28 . TGTGCCAGCAGTTCCTCCCCAGGGATCCCTGGAAACACCATATATTTT CASSSSPGIPGNTIYF
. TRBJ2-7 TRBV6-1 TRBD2 TGTGCCAGCAGCTGGGGCCCAGCGGGGGAGCAGTACTTC CASSWGPAGEQYF
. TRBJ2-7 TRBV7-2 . TGTGCCAGCAGCCCGGGGGCCGGGGACTACGAGCAGTACTTC CASSPGAGDYEQYF
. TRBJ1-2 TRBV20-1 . TGCAGTGCTAGAGGAAATGGCTACACCTTC CSARGNGYTF
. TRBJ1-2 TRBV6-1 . TGTGCCAGCACCGGAGGGTTTGGCTACACCTTC CASTGGFGYTF
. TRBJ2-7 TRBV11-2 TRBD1 TGTGCCAGCAGCGCCGTCACAGGGGGCTACGAGCAGTACTTC CASSAVTGGYEQYF
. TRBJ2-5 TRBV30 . TGTGCCTTAGGTCTTTTTACGGAGACCCAGTACTTC CALGLFTETQYF
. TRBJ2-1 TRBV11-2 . TGTGCCAGCAGCTTAGTGACCAGGGGCTCCTACAATGAGCAGTTCTTC CASSLVTRGSYNEQFF
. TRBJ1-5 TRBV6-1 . TGTGCCAGCAAGGAAACCGGGACACTTAATCAGCCCCAGCATTTT CASKETGTLNQPQHF
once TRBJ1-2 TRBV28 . TGTGCCAGCAGTTTAAGGGGAGGCCCACTAGTCTATGGCTACACCTTC CASSLRGGPLVYGYTF
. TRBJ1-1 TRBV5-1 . TGCGCCAGCAGCTTCAACCCCGGAACCGACATGAACACTGAAGCTTTCTTT CASSFNPGTDMNTEAFF
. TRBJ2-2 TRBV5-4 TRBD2 TGTGCCAGCAGCTTCTTAGCGGGAGGGACCGGGGAGCTGTTTTTT CASSFLAGGTGELFF
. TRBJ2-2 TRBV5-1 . TGCGCCAGCAGGAACGTAGGCCGGGAAAACACCGGGGAGCTGTTTTTT CASRNVGRENTGELFF
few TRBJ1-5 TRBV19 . TGTGCCAGTAGTATGTGGGGTAACAATCAGCCCCAGCATTTT CASSMWGNNQPQHF
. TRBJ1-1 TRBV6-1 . TGTGCCAGCAGTCTTGTAGGGGTAACTGAAGCTTTCTTT CASSLVGVTEAFF
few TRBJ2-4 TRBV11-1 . TGTGCCAGCAGCTTTGGGGGGGCGGCCAAAAACATTCAGTACTTC CASSFGGAAKNIQYF
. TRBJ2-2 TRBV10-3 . TGTGCCGTCGGGGGGGAGCTGTTTTTT CAVGGELFF
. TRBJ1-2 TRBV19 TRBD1 TGTGCCAGTAGTTGGGACAGGGGATATGGCTACACCTTC CASSWDRGYGYTF
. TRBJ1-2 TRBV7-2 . TGTGCCAGCAGCTTTTATTACGGGGAAAGTGGCTACACCTTC CASSFYYGESGYTF
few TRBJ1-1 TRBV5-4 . TGTGCCAGCAGCTTGGAGGTCGGACGGAACACTGAAGCTTTCTTT CASSLEVGRNTEAFF
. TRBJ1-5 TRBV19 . TGTGCCAGTAGTACTTCCGGTACACGCAGCAATCAGCCCCAGCATTTT CASSTSGTRSNQPQHF
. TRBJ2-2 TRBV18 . TGTGCCAGCTCACCACCACATGGTACCGGGGAGCTGTTTTTT CASSPPHGTGELFF
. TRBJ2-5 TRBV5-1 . TGCGCCAGCAGCTTCGGTGGCAGGGCGATAGAGACCCAGTACTTC CASSFGGRAIETQYF
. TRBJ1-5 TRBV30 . TGTGCCTGGAGTGTATTAGATAATCAGCCCCAGCATTTT CAWSVLDNQPQHF
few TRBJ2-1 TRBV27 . TGTGCCATCCGAGGTTTGGGATTAGGGGCCCATGAGCAGTTCTTC CAIRGLGLGAHEQFF
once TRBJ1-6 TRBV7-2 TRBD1 TGTGCCAGCAGACCACAGGGGTCGGGGAATTCACCCCTCCACTTT CASRPQGSGNSPLHF
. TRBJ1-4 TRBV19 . TGTGCCAGTGGCCCGGGACACACCCAACGGGAAAAACTGTTTTTT CASGPGHTQREKLFF
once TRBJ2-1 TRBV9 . TGTGCCAGCAGCGTAGGGTCCCTAGTCGGGCACGATGAGCAGTTCTTC CASSVGSLVGHDEQFF
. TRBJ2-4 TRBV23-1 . TGCGCCAGCAGTCATCCCCCGCCCTGTCGCAGGGACCCCAAAAACATTCAGTACTTC CASSHPPPCRRDPKNIQYF
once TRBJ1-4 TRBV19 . TGTGCCAGTAATCCGGGACTTACTAATGAAAAACTGTTTTTT CASNPGLTNEKLFF
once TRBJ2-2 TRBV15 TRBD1 TGTGCCACCAGCGGATACGGGACAGGGGTCGCCGGGGAGCTGTTTTTT CATSGYGTGVAGELFF
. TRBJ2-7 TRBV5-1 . TGCGCCAGCAGCTTGGACGGCAGACCCTCCTACGAGCAGTACTTC CASSLDGRPSYEQYF
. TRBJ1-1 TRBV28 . TGTGCCAGCAGTCGGGACACTGAAGCTTTCTTT CASSRDTEAFF
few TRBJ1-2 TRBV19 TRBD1 TGTGCCAGCTGCAAGACAGGGGCAAACTATGGCTACACCTTC CASCKTGANYGYTF
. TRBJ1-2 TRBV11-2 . TGTGCCAGCAGCTTAGATGGGCAGTCTTCCTATGGCTACACCTTC CASSLDGQSSYGYTF
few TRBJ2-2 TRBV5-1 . TGCGCCAGCAGCTCCACAGGTTACACCGGGGAGCTGTTTTTT CASSSTGYTGELFF
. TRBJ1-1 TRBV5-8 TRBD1 TGTGCCAGCAGCTTACAGGGGAGGTGGGTCTTGAACACTGAAGCTTTCTTT CASSLQGRWVLNTEAFF
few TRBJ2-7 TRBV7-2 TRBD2 TGTGCCAGCAGCTTAACTAGCGGGAGCTACGAGCAGTACTTC CASSLTSGSYEQYF
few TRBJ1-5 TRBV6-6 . TGTGCCAGTGCCCACTGGGAGGATCGGGGCAATCAGCCCCAGCATTTT CASAHWEDRGNQPQHF
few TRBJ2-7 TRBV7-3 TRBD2 TGTGCCAGCAGCTTAAGCCCCTTGGGAGCGGGGGGGACCTACGAGCAGTACTTC CASSLSPLGAGGTYEQYF
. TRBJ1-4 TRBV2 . TGTGCCAGCAGGCGGGACATTCGGGGTGAAAAACTGTTTTTT CASRRDIRGEKLFF
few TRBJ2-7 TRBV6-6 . TGTGCCAGCAGTTACCGGCAGGGCATAGACGAGCAGTACTTC CASSYRQGIDEQYF
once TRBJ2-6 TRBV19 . TGTGCCACAGAAGAGCTAGGGGCCGGGGCCAACGTCCTGACTTTC CATEELGAGANVLTF
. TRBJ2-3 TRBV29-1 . TGCAGCGTTCGGAAGATCACAGATACGCAGTATTTT CSVRKITDTQYF
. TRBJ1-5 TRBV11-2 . TGTGCCAGCAGCTTAGGGACCTCTTTTGGCAATCAGCCCCAGCATTTT CASSLGTSFGNQPQHF
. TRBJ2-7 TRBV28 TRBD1 TGTGCCAGCAGCATCCCCCGGGACAGTCGCCCCTACGAGCAGTACTTC CASSIPRDSRPYEQYF
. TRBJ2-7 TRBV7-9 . TGTGCCAGCAGCCCCCCGCGAGGGGGCTACGAGCAGTACTTC CASSPPRGGYEQYF
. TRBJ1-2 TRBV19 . TGTGCCAGTACCCTGGTGGGGACGAGGGGCTACACCTTC CASTLVGTRGYTF
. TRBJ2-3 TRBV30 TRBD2 TGTGCCTGGAGCCCGGGACTAGCGGGGGGTTTGGGTGATACGCAGTATTTT CAWSPGLAGGLGDTQYF
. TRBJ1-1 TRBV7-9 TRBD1 TGTGCCAGCAGCTTGGGGGGACAGGGAGAAGCTTTCTTT CASSLGGQGEAFF
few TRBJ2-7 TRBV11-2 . TGTGCCAGCAGCTCCCCGATGGGGGGGCAGTACGAGCAGTACTTC CASSSPMGGQYEQYF
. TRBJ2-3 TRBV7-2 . TGTGCCAGCAGCCCGAGCCCGGGGCCGGGGAATACGCAGTATTTT CASSPSPGPGNTQYF
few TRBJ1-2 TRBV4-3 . TGCGCCAGCAGCCAAGACCGGAGGGACCCCTATGGCTACACCTTC CASSQDRRDPYGYTF
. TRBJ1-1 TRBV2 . TGTGCCAGCAGCTCCGCCTGGATGCTACAAGCTTTCTTT CASSSAWMLQAFF
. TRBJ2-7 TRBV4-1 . TGCGCCAGCAGCCGCCAGGTCGGCGACTACGAGCAGTACTTC CASSRQVGDYEQYF
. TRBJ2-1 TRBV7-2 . TGTGCCAGCAGCTTAGTGCCGGGGGCCCCGTACAATGAGCAGTTCTTC CASSLVPGAPYNEQFF
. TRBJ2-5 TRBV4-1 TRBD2 TGCGCCAGCAGCCAAGGCCTAGCGGCACAAGAGACCCAGTACTTC CASSQGLAAQETQYF
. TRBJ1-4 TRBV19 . TGTGCCAGTAGGGGGTCGGCTAATGAAAAACTGTTTTTT CASRGSANEKLFF
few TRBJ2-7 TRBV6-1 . TGTGCCAGCAGAGTCAGGAGCTCCTACGAGCAGTACTTC CASRVRSSYEQYF